This section outlines one TCR beta chain sequence together with its context. Sequencing was performed with immunoSEQ multiplex PCR; in TCRdb, only in-frame clones are kept and a portion is missing. The table shows nearly 200,000 clones, with about 80% occurring only once. This entry comes from a study of blood T cell repertoires in COVID-19. Study as a whole: Sites in the United States, Italy and Spain provided acute and convalescent COVID-19 samples.

Germline-derived CDR1 and CDR2 are MNHNS and SASEGT. This CDR3 is built from 13 residues. The V end was cut by 3 bases, the J end by 6 bases, with 12 bases between. Sample: peripheral blood. The TCR was taken from a human donor with acute or convalescent COVID-19. The donor label of this sample is uncertain. This rearrangement joins TRBV6-1 to TRBJ2-7; D is unclear. The CDR3 nucleotides are TGTGCCAGCAGTGAGACTTCGGGTTCCGAGCAGTACTTC. It specifies CASSETSGSEQYF.